The 31 T cell receptor beta chains given below trace back to one sample, sequenced in a study of cytomegalovirus exposure and HLA in healthy donors. Some clones are missing from TCRdb's copy, which holds only in-frame ones; the method was immunoSEQ multiplex PCR. The sample contains over 60,000 clones, about 96% of which appear only once. The sequenced material came from PBMCs. The receptors originated from a man aged 18-30 years in good health and CMV-seronegative.

The chain links TRBV9 to TRBJ2-1, with a tentative D call TRBD2 (5 bases). V shed 3 bases and J shed 3 bases, with 13 bases lying between them. CDR3 length: 15 residues. Looked up from germline, CDR1 is SGDLS and CDR2 is YYNGEE. CDR3 DNA: TGTGCCAGCAGCGCGCTATTGAGCGGCTACAATGAGCAGTTCTTC. Translating it yields CASSALLSGYNEQFF.

This chain uses TRBV5-6 with TRBJ2-5; D might be TRBD2 (5 bases). CDR3 size: 14 residues. Germline assignment: CDR1 SGHDT and CDR2 YYEEEE. Trimming left V 0 bases short and J 1 base short, with 7 bases between. The CDR3 sequence is CASSLVGAQETQYF. The DNA for the CDR3 is TGTGCCAGCAGCTTGGTGGGAGCCCAAGAGACCCAGTACTTC.

The chain is built from TRBV28 and TRBJ2-3, with 10 nucleotides matching TRBD1. The germline gives CDR1 MDHEN, CDR2 SYDVKM. CDR3 length: 16 residues. The trim removed 2 bases at V and 3 bases at J, leaving 5 bases unmatched. CDR3 in amino acids: CASSLRDRGITDTQYF. For the CDR3, the DNA is TGTGCCAGCAGTTTAAGGGACAGGGGAATTACAGATACGCAGTATTTT.

The V call is TRBV6-1, the J call TRBJ1-5; unclear D gene. The CDR3 extends over 13 amino acids. The ends were cut back, 6 bases at V and 0 bases at J, with 6 bases in the middle. Germline V gives CDR1 MNHNS, CDR2 SASEGT. The chain's CDR3 is CASRADSNQPQHF. The DNA of the CDR3 is TGTGCCAGCAGGGCGGATAGCAATCAGCCCCAGCATTTT.

In this sample, this clone turned up once. This CDR3 reads CASSSLAGEQYF. The CDR3 DNA reads TGTGCCAGCAGCTCCCTAGCGGGAGAGCAGTACTTC. The genes are TRBV11-2 and TRBJ2-7; 9 nucleotides match TRBD2. Trimming at V came to 4 bases and at J to 7 bases, leaving 2 bases not matched to a gene. Germline lookup yields CDR1 SGHAT and CDR2 FQNNGV. The CDR3 has 12 residues.

This clone has only one observation. The chain employs TRBV29-1 and TRBJ1-1, with D possibly TRBD1 on 5 matching bases. Trimming pared 8 bases from V and 0 bases from J, leaving 10 bases between. The CDR3 runs to 12 residues. Germline assignment: CDR1 SQVTM and CDR2 ANQGSEA. CDR3: CSTTAMNTEAFF. CDR3 nucleotides: TGCAGCACGACAGCCATGAACACTGAAGCTTTCTTT.

The chain has TRBV9 and TRBJ1-2; tentatively, D is TRBD1 (6 bases). This CDR3 comprises 14 residues. V was clipped by 4 bases and J by 2 bases, with 12 bases between them. CDR1 SGDLS and CDR2 YYNGEE come from the germline V gene. The CDR3 DNA reads TGTGCCAGCAGCTTCGAGGACAGCAACTATGGCTACACCTTC. Translation: CASSFEDSNYGYTF.

The chain carries TRBV19 and TRBJ1-2; 9 bases agree with TRBD1. This CDR3 has 14 residues. Per germline, CDR1 LNHDA and CDR2 SQIVND (reference sequence). Trimming cost V 7 bases and J 3 bases; bases outside gene matches: 6. This CDR3 is CASTTGGAYYGYTF. CDR3 sequence (DNA): TGTGCCAGTACCACAGGGGGCGCATACTATGGCTACACCTTC. Full variable domain (outside the CDR3, taken from reference TRBV19 and TRBJ1-2): DGGITQSPKYLFRKEGQNVTLSCEQNLNHDAMYWYRQDPGQGLRLIYYSQIVNDFQKGDIAEGYSVSREKKESFPLTVTSAQKNPTAFYLCASTTGGAYYGYTFGSGTRLTVV.

This clone has only one observation. The V and J genes are TRBV15 and TRBJ1-3; D call uncertain. Germline CDR1 LNHNV, CDR2 YYDKDF (reference sequence). CDR3 length equals 17 residues. The germline V and J ends were trimmed by 5 bases and 0 bases, with 17 bases remaining between them. In DNA form, the CDR3 reads TGTGCCACCAGCGACCCCTCCATGCGGCTCTCTGGAAACACCATATATTTT. Its translation: CATSDPSMRLSGNTIYF.

Only one count was recorded for this clone. The chain is built from TRBV6-6 and TRBJ2-3, with 7 bases lining up with TRBD1. The V segment lost 2 bases and the J segment 5 bases; nucleotides outside the gene matches: 4. CDR1 is MNHNY, CDR2 SVGAGI, per germline (reference sequence). The CDR3 loop spans 14 amino acids. The CDR3 here is CASSYTSGGDTQYF. In DNA, the CDR3 is TGTGCCAGCAGTTACACCTCAGGGGGAGATACGCAGTATTTT.

V gene TRBV7-9 combines with J gene TRBJ1-1; 8 nucleotides agree with TRBD1. V shed 3 bases and J 0 bases; nucleotides not matched to a gene: 9. This CDR3 contains 17 residues. CDR1 is SEHNR, CDR2 FQNEAQ, per germline (reference sequence). Written as DNA, the CDR3 is TGTGCCAGCAGCTTTCCCCCGACAGGGGATCTGAACACTGAAGCTTTCTTT. The encoded protein is CASSFPPTGDLNTEAFF.

This clone was counted between two and nine times. The chain carries TRBV5-4 and TRBJ1-1; perhaps TRBD1 as D (5 bases). Germline V gene sequence: CDR1 SGHNT, CDR2 YYREEE (reference sequence). The CDR3 is 14 amino acids. V lost 5 bases and J lost 0, with 11 bases in between. CDR3 sequence (DNA): TGTGCCAGCAGAACGCGGGGACTGAACACTGAAGCTTTCTTT. Protein product: CASRTRGLNTEAFF.

The chain has TRBV11-1 and TRBJ2-5; D ambiguous. V was shortened by 4 bases and J by 3 bases, with 3 bases between the two germline ends. From germline, CDR1 is SGHAT and CDR2 FQDESV (reference sequence). CDR3 length equals 11 residues. The CDR3 sequence: CASSSEETQYF. The CDR3 region has the DNA TGTGCCAGCAGCTCCGAAGAGACCCAGTACTTC.

The genes are TRBV4-2 and TRBJ2-5; 8 bases match TRBD1. This CDR3 comprises 15 residues. Losses at the gene ends were 0 bases for V and 5 bases for J; bases not matched to a gene: 5. The germline V gene has CDR1 LGHNA and CDR2 YNFKEQ. The CDR3 protein is CASSQERTGRETQYF. Here the CDR3 DNA reads TGTGCCAGCAGCCAAGAACGGACAGGGCGGGAGACCCAGTACTTC.

CDR3: CASSPRVRVYGYTF. Here the CDR3 DNA reads TGTGCCAGCAGTCCCCGGGTCAGGGTCTACGGCTACACCTTC. The rearrangement joins TRBV28 to TRBJ1-2; D perhaps matches TRBD1 (5 bases). V lost 5 bases, J lost 8 bases, and 18 bases lay in between. The CDR3 totals 14 residues. Germline CDR1 reads MDHEN; CDR2 reads SYDVKM.

The V gene is TRBV30, the J gene TRBJ1-1; 7 bases align to TRBD1. CDR1 GTSNPN and CDR2 SVGIG come from the germline V gene (reference sequence). Germline trimming cut 3 bases from V and 2 bases from J; bases unmatched to any gene: 3. CDR3 size: 13 residues. The CDR3 sequence is CAWRTGSNTEAFF. DNA of the CDR3: TGTGCCTGGAGGACAGGGAGCAACACTGAAGCTTTCTTT.

This clone showed up just once. DNA of the CDR3: TGTGCCAGCAGCTCGGGACAGGGGCTCGGGGGCTACACCTTC. Its protein product is CASSSGQGLGGYTF. The gene calls are TRBV7-6 and TRBJ1-2; the match to TRBD1 covers 10 bases. V lost 4 bases to trimming and J lost 8 bases; unmatched junction nucleotides: 7. The CDR3 sequence is 14 residues long. The germline gives CDR1 SGHVS, CDR2 FNYEAQ.

This chain links TRBV9 with TRBJ2-2; TRBD2 aligns across 9 bases. The germline V gene has CDR1 SGDLS and CDR2 YYNGEE. J gave up 2 bases and V 0 bases, and 2 bases lay outside the gene matches. The CDR3 spans 16 residues. The CDR3 is CASSVGREGNTGELFF. The CDR3 DNA reads as TGTGCCAGCAGCGTAGGGCGGGAGGGTAACACCGGGGAGCTGTTTTTT. The whole variable domain, remainder taken from reference TRBV9 and TRBJ2-2, is DSGVTQTPKHLITATGQRVTLRCSPRSGDLSVYWYQQSLDQGLQFLIQYYNGEERAKGNILERFSAQQFPDLHSELNLSSLELGDSALYFCASSVGREGNTGELFFGEGSRLTVL.

The chain recombines TRBV4-1 with TRBJ1-2; no definite D call. Trimming stripped 0 bases from V and 3 bases from J, with 11 bases between. The CDR3 contains 15 residues. Germline values: CDR1 MGHRA, CDR2 YSYEKL. CDR3 amino acids: CASSQEAGRYYGYTF. In nucleotides, the CDR3 is TGCGCCAGCAGCCAAGAGGCAGGAAGGTACTATGGCTACACCTTC.

The chain has TRBV28 and TRBJ1-6, with 8 bases that match TRBD1. Losses at the gene ends were 6 bases for V and 7 bases for J; bases not matched to a gene: 5. The germline CDR1 and CDR2 sequences are MDHEN and SYDVKM. The CDR3 totals 14 residues. The DNA for the CDR3 is TGTGCCAGCAGCGATGGACAGGGCAATTCACCCCTCCACTTT. Translating gives CASSDGQGNSPLHF.

The rearrangement links TRBV25-1 to TRBJ2-1, with 9 bases identical to TRBD1. Germline V gene lookup returns CDR1 MGHDK and CDR2 SYGVNS. The CDR3 contains 15 residues. The ends lost 7 bases at V and 8 bases at J; junction bases unmatched: 12. The CDR3 region is CASKSDRGDRYEQFF. The CDR3 DNA is TGTGCCAGCAAATCGGACAGGGGTGATCGTTATGAGCAGTTCTTC.

This clone appeared once. The rearrangement joins TRBV9 to TRBJ1-3; 9 nucleotides agree with TRBD1. This CDR3 region has 15 residues. The V and J ends lost 3 bases and 4 bases, in that order; junction bases with no gene match: 5. Germline assignment: CDR1 SGDLS and CDR2 YYNGEE. CDR3 residues: CASSGGQGMGNTIYF. CDR3 bases: TGTGCCAGCAGCGGGGGACAGGGAATGGGAAACACCATATATTTT.

The chain carries TRBV27 and TRBJ2-7, with a weak D call TRBD2 (6 bases). This CDR3 contains 13 residues. Deletions cut 4 bases from V and 0 bases from J, with 7 bases between. From germline, CDR1 is MNHEY and CDR2 SMNVEV (reference sequence). CDR3 region: CASSSSDSYEQYF. In nucleotides, the CDR3 is TGTGCCAGCAGTTCTAGCGACTCCTACGAGCAGTACTTC.

The chain employs TRBV28 and TRBJ2-2; maybe TRBD1 (6 bases). Trimming pared 3 bases from V and 2 bases from J, leaving 7 bases between. The germline V gene encodes CDR1 MDHEN and CDR2 SYDVKM. CDR3 length: 14 amino acids. The chain's CDR3 is CASSLTGNTGELFF. CDR3 nucleotides: TGTGCCAGCAGTTTGACAGGCAACACCGGGGAGCTGTTTTTT.

The chain couples TRBV4-1 to TRBJ1-3; 8 bases align to TRBD1. Germline V gene data show CDR1 as MGHRA and CDR2 as YSYEKL. This CDR3 is built from 15 residues. V was clipped by 4 bases and J by 0 bases; unmatched bases: 2. In DNA, the CDR3 is TGCGCCAGCAGCCTAACAGGGGGCTCTGGAAACACCATATATTTT. Protein sequence: CASSLTGGSGNTIYF.

The chain joins TRBV6-1 to TRBJ1-2; no firm D call. The germline V and J ends were trimmed by 1 base and 4 bases, with 7 bases remaining between them. The V gene's germline CDR1 is MNHNS and CDR2 SASEGT. CDR3 length equals 13 residues. This CDR3 is CASSEGGGYGYTF. The CDR3 nucleotides are TGTGCCAGCAGTGAAGGGGGAGGCTATGGCTACACCTTC.

This chain connects TRBV7-2 to TRBJ1-2, with a weak D call TRBD1 (5 bases). The length of the CDR3 is 14 residues. In germline, CDR1 is SGHTA, CDR2 FQGNSA. V was clipped by 5 bases and J by 2 bases, with 12 bases between them. The CDR3 region is CASSRSRQNYGYTF. Here the CDR3 DNA reads TGTGCCAGCAGCAGAAGCCGACAGAACTATGGCTACACCTTC.

This chain joins TRBV11-3 and TRBJ2-1; 15 bases line up with TRBD2. The CDR3 has 18 residues. Looked up from germline, CDR1 is SGHNT and CDR2 is YENEEA. The trim removed 5 bases at V and 4 bases at J, leaving 9 bases unmatched. This chain's CDR3 is CASSQGPGLAGGYNEQFF. The DNA of the CDR3 is TGTGCCAGCAGCCAAGGGCCGGGACTAGCGGGAGGTTACAATGAGCAGTTCTTC. Full variable domain (rest looked up from reference TRBV11-3 and TRBJ2-1): EAGVVQSPRYKIIEKKQPVAFWCNPISGHNTLYWYLQNLGQGPELLIRYENEEAVDDSQLPKDRFSAERLKGVDSTLKIQPAELGDSAVYLCASSQGPGLAGGYNEQFFGPGTRLTVL.

V and J are TRBV7-2 and TRBJ1-2; 7 bases are shared with TRBD1. Germline V gives CDR1 SGHTA, CDR2 FQGNSA. The CDR3 is 14 amino acids. V shed 4 bases and J 7 bases; nucleotides not matched to a gene: 9. The CDR3 DNA reads as TGTGCCAGCAGCTCGTCACAGGGGATAAGTGGCTACACCTTC. Amino acid sequence: CASSSSQGISGYTF. Filled out from reference TRBV7-2 and TRBJ1-2, the complete variable domain reads GAGVSQSPSNKVTEKGKDVELRCDPISGHTALYWYRQSLGQGLEFLIYFQGNSAPDKSGLPSDRFSAERTGGSVSTLTIQRTQQEDSAVYLCASSSSQGISGYTFGSGTRLTVV.

The DNA of the CDR3 is TGTGCCAGCAGTTACTGGGAGGGGTCTATCACTGAAGCTTTCTTT. This gives the protein CASSYWEGSITEAFF. The chain links TRBV6-5 to TRBJ1-1; D possibly corresponds to TRBD1 (5 bases). The CDR3 runs to 15 residues. The germline V gene encodes CDR1 MNHEY and CDR2 SVGAGI. Trimming took 1 base from V and 4 from J, leaving 13 bases between them.

The V call is TRBV5-1, the J call TRBJ2-7; D gene unclear. V lost 4 bases and J lost 7, with 15 bases in between. The CDR3 spans 13 residues. CDR1 SGHRS and CDR2 YFSETQ come from the germline V gene. CDR3 DNA: TGCGCCAGCAGCCCTCGCACTACTTTGGAGCAGTACTTC. Translated, it gives CASSPRTTLEQYF.